These 21 T cell receptor beta chains were all obtained from the same sample, sequenced in a study of blood T cells in healthy people across ages. A second about 7 to 11 cycle PCR used barcoded and J-beta primers. MiXCR was run by TCRdb on the 5' RACE reads, yielding one entry per CDR3 protein. The data contain roughly 700,000 distinct CDR3 sequences, around 49% of them seen just once; the ten biggest clones take up around a third. Sequenced sample: blood. These receptors were taken from a woman aged 60-75 years in good health.

The V call is TRBV29-1, the J call TRBJ2-3; TRBD2 aligns across 13 bases. Trimming cost V 1 base and J 4 bases; bases outside gene matches: 14. CDR3 length: 19 residues. Germline V CDR1 and CDR2: SQVTM, ANQGSEA. The CDR3 region is CSVEVAGGLLAGGPDTQYF. The CDR3 bases are TGCAGCGTTGAAGTGGCCGGGGGGTTACTAGCGGGAGGGCCAGATACGCAGTATTTT.

The gene calls are TRBV7-2 and TRBJ2-5, with D perhaps matching TRBD1 or TRBD2 (6 bases each). Germline V gene lookup returns CDR1 SGHTA and CDR2 FQGNSA. V lost 1 base and J lost 5, with 14 bases in between. The CDR3 is made up of 15 amino acids. CDR3 protein: CASSLGKGGRETQYF. The CDR3 nucleotides are TGTGCCAGCAGCTTAGGGAAGGGGGGTAGGGAGACCCAGTACTTC.

Only a few counts were recorded for this clonotype. CDR3 in amino acids: CASSLTSDSYNEQFF. The CDR3 bases are TGCGCCAGCAGCCTAACTAGCGACTCCTACAATGAGCAGTTCTTC. The V gene is TRBV4-3, the J gene TRBJ2-1, with 7 bases identical to TRBD2. The CDR3 has 15 amino acids. CDR1 is LGHNA, CDR2 YSLEER, per germline. V lost 4 bases, J lost 0 bases, and 3 bases stayed unmatched.

This clonotype has a handful of counts. The CDR3 reads CASSFRDGDEAFF. CDR3 bases: TGTGCCAGCAGTTTCAGGGACGGTGATGAAGCTTTCTTT. This chain uses TRBV6-5 with TRBJ1-1; D perhaps matches TRBD1 (5 bases). The CDR3 runs to 13 residues. CDR1 and CDR2 (germline): MNHEY, SVGAGI. V shed 4 bases and J shed 7 bases, with 13 bases lying between them.

This clonotype was picked up a small number of times. V gene TRBV5-1 combines with J gene TRBJ2-5; 11 bases fit TRBD2. The V gene end was trimmed by 1 base and the J gene end by 7 bases; junction bases not matched to a gene: 6. Germline V CDR1 and CDR2: SGHRS, YFSETQ. The CDR3 covers 15 residues. In DNA, the CDR3 is TGCGCCAGCAGCTTGACTAGCGGGAGCTTCGGGACCCAGTACTTC. It yields the protein CASSLTSGSFGTQYF.

The rearrangement joins TRBV12-3 or TRBV12-4 to TRBJ2-1; D uncertain. V was cut by 2 bases and J by 5 bases, with 10 bases left in between. The CDR3 extends over 14 amino acids. The CDR3 loop is CASSLTAADNEQFF. The DNA of the CDR3 is TGTGCCAGCAGTTTAACGGCGGCCGACAATGAGCAGTTCTTC.

There are many counts of this clonotype. This rearrangement joins TRBV7-2 to TRBJ2-1, with 7 bases identical to TRBD2. The CDR3 is 15 amino acids. V lost 3 bases to trimming and J lost 4 bases; unmatched junction nucleotides: 6. Germline V lookup: CDR1 SGHTA, CDR2 FQGNSA. Here the CDR3 reads CASSLTSRRYNEQFF. CDR3 DNA: TGTGCCAGCAGCTTGACTAGCCGCCGATACAATGAGCAGTTCTTC.

The CDR3 nucleotides read TGTGCCAGCAGTTCTAGCGGGAGGGCGCGTACCGGGGAGCTGTTTTTT. It translates to CASSSSGRARTGELFF. The rearrangement links TRBV28 to TRBJ2-2; TRBD2 matches at 12 bases. With V trimmed by 4 bases and J by 5 bases, 5 bases remained unmatched. Per the germline V gene, CDR1 is MDHEN and CDR2 is SYDVKM. This CDR3 has 16 amino acids.

This clonotype was seen only a few times. The rearrangement links TRBV7-2 to TRBJ2-7; possible D gene TRBD2, 6 bases. With 0 bases removed from V and 7 bases from J, the gap between germline ends came to 16 bases. The CDR3 spans 15 residues. Per germline, CDR1 SGHTA and CDR2 FQGNSA. In DNA, the CDR3 is TGTGCCAGCAGCTTAGCCTTAGGAGGGGTGGGAGAGCAGTACTTC. Translated, it gives CASSLALGGVGEQYF.

The V gene is TRBV7-9, the J gene TRBJ1-1; D is unclear. CDR3 length: 16 amino acids. V lost 5 bases and J lost 4, with 20 bases in between. Germline V gene sequence: CDR1 SEHNR, CDR2 FQNEAQ (reference sequence). The CDR3 is CASSPWYAESATEAFF. Here the CDR3 DNA reads TGTGCCAGCAGCCCCTGGTATGCCGAGAGTGCCACTGAAGCTTTCTTT.

This clonotype was observed at least ten times. V usage is TRBV4-1 and J usage is TRBJ2-7, with a possible D match to TRBD1 (5 bases). The germline V gene has CDR1 MGHRA and CDR2 YSYEKL. The CDR3 has 15 amino acids. V was shortened by 0 bases and J by 2 bases, with 11 bases between the two germline ends. The CDR3 nucleotides read TGCGCCAGCAGCCAAGAGGAGACAGACCCCTACGAGCAGTACTTC. Translation: CASSQEETDPYEQYF.

In its sample, this clonotype was seen a few times. The chain uses TRBV20-1 and TRBJ1-5; D uncertain. Germline V lookup: CDR1 DFQATT, CDR2 SNEGSKA (reference sequence). This CDR3 contains 12 residues. Deletions cut 2 bases from V and 5 bases from J, with 7 bases between. DNA for the CDR3: TGCAGTGCTAGACTTGGTTATCAGCCCCAGCATTTT. This encodes CSARLGYQPQHF.

A few counts support this clonotype. The chain employs TRBV7-2 and TRBJ1-1; no reliable D call. The germline gives CDR1 SGHTA, CDR2 FQGNSA. Deletions cut 2 bases from V and 1 base from J, with 11 bases between. The CDR3 contains 15 residues. The CDR3 reads CASSLLALTNTEAFF. The CDR3 nucleotides read TGTGCCAGCAGCTTACTGGCCCTTACGAACACTGAAGCTTTCTTT.

J is TRBJ2-7 and V is TRBV20-1; D perhaps matches TRBD1 (5 bases). This CDR3 spans 18 amino acids. V was trimmed by 2 bases and J by 0 bases, leaving 23 bases between them. Looked up from germline, CDR1 is DFQATT and CDR2 is SNEGSKA (reference sequence). The CDR3 DNA sequence: TGCAGTGCTAGAACCTTTGCGTCAGGGCATTCCACCTCCTACGAGCAGTACTTC. It translates to CSARTFASGHSTSYEQYF.

This clonotype was counted a few times. The chain couples TRBV6-2 or TRBV6-3 to TRBJ2-7; no firm D call. The CDR3 is 14 amino acids. The germline CDR1 and CDR2 sequences are MNHEY and SVGEGT. V was cut by 6 bases and J by 3 bases, with 15 bases left in between. The DNA of the CDR3 is TGTGCCAGCAGAACACCTACATTCATCTACGAGCAGTACTTC. It translates to CASRTPTFIYEQYF.

V gene TRBV5-1 combines with J gene TRBJ2-5; perhaps D is TRBD1 or TRBD2 (5 bases each). Trimming shortened V by 1 base and J by 3 bases, and 10 bases separated the two germline ends. There are 14 residues in the CDR3. Germline V CDR1 and CDR2: SGHRS, YFSETQ. In DNA form, the CDR3 reads TGCGCCAGCAGCTTGATCGGGGCAGAAGAGACCCAGTACTTC. It translates to CASSLIGAEETQYF.

This chain uses TRBV6-5 with TRBJ1-6; D gene uncertain. CDR1 MNHEY and CDR2 SVGAGI come from the germline V gene. The V and J ends lost 3 bases and 7 bases respectively, with 10 bases between them. This CDR3 has 14 amino acids. The CDR3 region is CASSYQERNSPLHF. As DNA, the CDR3 is TGTGCCAGCAGTTATCAGGAGCGCAATTCACCCCTCCACTTT.

The DNA for the CDR3 is TGTGCCAGCAGCCAAGATCACGGCGGGAGGTACAATGAGCAGTACTTC. Its protein is CASSQDHGGRYNEQYF. The chain couples TRBV4-2 to TRBJ2-5; 8 bases are shared with TRBD2. V dropped 0 bases and J dropped 11; count of bases not matched to a gene: 14. CDR3 length: 16 amino acids. Germline V gene lookup returns CDR1 LGHNA and CDR2 YNFKEQ.

The rearrangement joins TRBV5-1 to TRBJ2-2; D is possibly TRBD2 (5 bases). The V gene's germline CDR1 is SGHRS and CDR2 YFSETQ. V lost 1 base and J lost 0, with 7 bases in between. This CDR3 has 15 amino acids. Written as DNA, the CDR3 is TGCGCCAGCAGCTTGATCGGGACGAACACCGGGGAGCTGTTTTTT. Its protein product is CASSLIGTNTGELFF.

In its sample, this clonotype was seen many times. The V gene is TRBV29-1, the J gene TRBJ2-7; D is unresolved. Trimming stripped 4 bases from V and 0 bases from J, with 7 bases between. This CDR3 has 12 residues. The germline CDR1 and CDR2 sequences are SQVTM and ANQGSEA. The chain's CDR3 is CSVGGSSYEQYF. The CDR3 region has the DNA TGCAGCGTTGGGGGAAGCTCCTACGAGCAGTACTTC.

The chain links TRBV28 to TRBJ2-7; 10 positions match TRBD2. The CDR3 is 13 residues long. Germline CDR1 reads MDHEN; CDR2 reads SYDVKM. V shed 7 bases, J shed 3 bases, and the junction held 3 bases outside the gene matches. This CDR3 is CASNPSGSYEQYF. The CDR3 region has the DNA TGTGCCAGCAACCCTAGCGGGAGCTACGAGCAGTACTTC.